One sample yielded the 5 T cell receptor beta chains listed below, sequenced in a study of blood T cell repertoires in COVID-19 (TCRdb year 2020). The library relied on the immunoSEQ multiplex PCR assay. Drawn from immuneACCESS, this table holds only the in-frame rearrangements with V and J called that TCRdb kept. Clones are partly lost; checked studies trace under half to an unresolved V gene and leave the rest unexplained. Across this sample there are approximately 32,000 clones, with more than 75% seen only once. Jointly, the top ten make up over 12% of the sample. The sequencing sample was made of peripheral blood. These receptors were taken from a man in his sixties with active COVID-19.

CDR3 amino acids: CASSSGTSGNTDTQYF. The CDR3 DNA sequence: TGTGCCAGCAGCTCCGGGACTAGCGGAAACACAGATACGCAGTATTTT. The V and J genes are TRBV25-1 and TRBJ2-3; 11 bases fit TRBD2. This CDR3 has 16 amino acids. The junction had 7 bases not matched to a gene; V was cut back by 6 bases and J by 2 bases. Looked up from germline, CDR1 is MGHDK and CDR2 is SYGVNS.

The rearrangement links TRBV6-5 to TRBJ2-7, with 9 bases identical to TRBD2. The CDR3 sequence is 14 residues long. J lost 5 bases, V lost 6 bases, and 8 bases had no gene match. Germline V CDR1 and CDR2: MNHEY, SVGAGI. CDR3 nucleotides: TGTGCCAGCAGCGTCTCGGCGGGAGGGCACGAGCAGTACTTC. This codes for CASSVSAGGHEQYF.

This sequence joins TRBV7-2 and TRBJ2-3, with 14 bases identical to TRBD2. The trim removed 6 bases at V and 2 bases at J, leaving 7 bases unmatched. The CDR3 is made up of 17 amino acids. Per germline, CDR1 SGHTA and CDR2 FQGNSA. This CDR3 is CASSIGLAGGHTDTQYF. CDR3 in DNA: TGTGCCAGCAGTATCGGACTAGCGGGAGGTCACACAGATACGCAGTATTTT.

This chain links TRBV7-2 with TRBJ1-2, with a tentative D call TRBD1 (6 bases). Germline CDR1 is SGHTA and CDR2 is FQGNSA. The CDR3 length is 13 residues. V was clipped by 6 bases and J by 5 bases, with 13 bases between them. CDR3 coding DNA: TGTGCCAGCAGTCAGGATGGACAGTATGGCTACACCTTC. It yields the protein CASSQDGQYGYTF.

This chain links TRBV19 with TRBJ1-1, with D possibly matching TRBD1 (6 bases). Germline V gives CDR1 LNHDA, CDR2 SQIVND (reference sequence). Trimming removed 5 bases at V and 0 bases at J, with 13 bases between. The CDR3 extends over 15 amino acids. The CDR3 DNA is TGTGCCAGTAGTGGTCCCGGGACATTGAACACTGAAGCTTTCTTT. This sequence encodes CASSGPGTLNTEAFF.